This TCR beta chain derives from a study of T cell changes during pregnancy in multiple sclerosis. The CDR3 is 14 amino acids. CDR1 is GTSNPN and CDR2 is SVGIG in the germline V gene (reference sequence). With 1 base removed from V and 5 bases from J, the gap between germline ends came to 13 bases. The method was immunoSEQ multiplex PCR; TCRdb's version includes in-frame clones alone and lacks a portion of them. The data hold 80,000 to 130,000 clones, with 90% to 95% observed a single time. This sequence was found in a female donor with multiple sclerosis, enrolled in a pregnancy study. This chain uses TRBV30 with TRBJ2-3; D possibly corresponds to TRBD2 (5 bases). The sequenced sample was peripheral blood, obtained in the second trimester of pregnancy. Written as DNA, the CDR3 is TGTGCCTGGAGTGCCGGTCTCGAGGGAGATACGCAGTATTTT. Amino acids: CAWSAGLEGDTQYF.